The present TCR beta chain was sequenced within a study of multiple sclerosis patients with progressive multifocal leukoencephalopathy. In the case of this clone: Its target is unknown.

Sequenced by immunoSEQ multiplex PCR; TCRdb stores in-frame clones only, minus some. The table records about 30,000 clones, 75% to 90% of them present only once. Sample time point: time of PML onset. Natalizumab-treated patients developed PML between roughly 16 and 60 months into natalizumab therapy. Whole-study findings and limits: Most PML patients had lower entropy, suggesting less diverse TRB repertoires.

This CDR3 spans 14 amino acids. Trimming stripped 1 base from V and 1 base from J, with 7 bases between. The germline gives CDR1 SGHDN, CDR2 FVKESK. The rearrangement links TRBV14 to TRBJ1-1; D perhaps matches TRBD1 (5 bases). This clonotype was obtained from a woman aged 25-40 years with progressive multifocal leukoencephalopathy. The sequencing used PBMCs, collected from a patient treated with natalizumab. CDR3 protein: CASSQAGGNTEAFF. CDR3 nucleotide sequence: TGTGCCAGCAGCCAAGCTGGGGGGAACACTGAAGCTTTCTTT. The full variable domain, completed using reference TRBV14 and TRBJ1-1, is EAGVTQFPSHSVIEKGQTVTLRCDPISGHDNLYWYRRVMGKEIKFLLHFVKESKQDESGMPNNRFLAERTGGTYSTLKVQPAELEDSGVYFCASSQAGGNTEAFFGQGTRLTVV.